This entry describes one T cell receptor (beta chain). Its antigen is undetermined. The CDR3 is 17 residues long. V was shortened by 3 bases and J by 0 bases, with 15 bases between the two germline ends. Germline CDR1 SGDLS, CDR2 YYNGEE. Clones were sequenced by immunoSEQ multiplex PCR, and TCRdb holds only the in-frame ones, with some missing. The repertoire holds about 140,000 clones, about 93% seen once, with 5% to 6.5% in the top ten. This specimen belongs to a study of T cell responses to AZD1222 COVID-19 vaccine. Study conclusions and caveats: White British people made up most donors, females outnumbered males, and clonal diversity was possibly underestimated.

V usage is TRBV9 and J usage is TRBJ2-2, with a weak D call TRBD1 (6 bases). This receptor was taken from an adult in good health. Sequences were derived from peripheral blood, sampled on day 0 of AZD1222 vaccination. The CDR3 DNA reads TGTGCCAGCAGCGCGACGGGACACACCTCGAACACCGGGGAGCTGTTTTTT. Amino acids: CASSATGHTSNTGELFF.